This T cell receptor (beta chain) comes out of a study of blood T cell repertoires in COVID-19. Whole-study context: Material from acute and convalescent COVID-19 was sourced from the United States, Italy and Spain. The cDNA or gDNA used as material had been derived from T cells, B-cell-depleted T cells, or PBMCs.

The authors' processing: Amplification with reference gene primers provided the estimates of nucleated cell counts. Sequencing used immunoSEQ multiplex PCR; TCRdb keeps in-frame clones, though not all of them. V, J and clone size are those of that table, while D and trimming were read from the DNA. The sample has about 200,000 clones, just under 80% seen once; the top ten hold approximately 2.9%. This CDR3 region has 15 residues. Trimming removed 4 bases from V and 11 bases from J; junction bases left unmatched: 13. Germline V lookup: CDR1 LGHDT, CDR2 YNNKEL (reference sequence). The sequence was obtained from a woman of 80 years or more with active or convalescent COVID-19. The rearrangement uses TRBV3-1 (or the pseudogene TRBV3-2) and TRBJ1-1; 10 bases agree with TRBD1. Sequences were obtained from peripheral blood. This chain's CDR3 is CASSLELTGGGKAFF. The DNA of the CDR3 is TGTGCCAGCAGCCTGGAGTTGACAGGGGGCGGGAAGGCTTTCTTT.